Each of the 9 T cell receptor beta chains below was sequenced from the same sample in a study of regulatory T cells in long-lasting Graves disease. Time point of the sample: newly diagnosed GD, antithyroid drugs for less than 3 months. Researchers made the TCR library from RNA that was extracted from PBMCs. Arm-PCR of CDR3 regions and iRepertoire HTBI primers were used to build TCR beta libraries. From the multiplex PCR reads, TCRdb called clonotypes with MiXCR, one entry per CDR3 protein. The sample has about 620,000 distinct CDR3 sequences; approximately 15% are singletons. This sample was also put to use in a study of T cells in Graves' hyperthyroidism and ophthalmopathy.

The specimen comprised peripheral blood mononuclear cells (PBMCs), sampled at new diagnosis, from a patient treated with antithyroid drugs. These receptors were collected from a woman aged 30 to 39 with Graves disease.

The genes are TRBV28 and TRBJ1-2, with 7 bases fitting TRBD1. The CDR3 length is 13 residues. Trimming took 5 bases from V and 5 from J; bases not matched to a gene: 5. Germline CDR1 MDHEN, CDR2 SYDVKM. CDR3 in amino acids: CASSQQGLYGYTF. The CDR3 DNA is TGTGCCAGCAGTCAACAGGGGCTATATGGCTACACCTTC.

This clonotype was seen repeatedly, ten times or more. V and J are TRBV27 and TRBJ1-5; no definite D call. Per the germline V gene, CDR1 is MNHEY and CDR2 is SMNVEV (reference sequence). The CDR3 length is 15 residues. Trimming took off 2 bases at V and 0 bases at J, with 8 bases between the two ends. CDR3 sequence (DNA): TGTGCCAGCAGTTTAACCCCATATAGCAATCAGCCCCAGCATTTT. It encodes CASSLTPYSNQPQHF.

The DNA for the CDR3 is TGTGCCAGCAGCCAAGGCCTAGGTGGCTACACCTTC. Translated, it gives CASSQGLGGYTF. The V and J genes are TRBV14 and TRBJ1-2; D is undetermined. Trimming left V 1 base short and J 7 bases short, with 7 bases between. The CDR3 consists of 12 residues. Germline assignment: CDR1 SGHDN and CDR2 FVKESK.

This clonotype was seen ten or more times. This rearrangement joins TRBV5-1 to TRBJ2-1, with 7 bases lining up with TRBD1. Germline V gene lookup returns CDR1 SGHRS and CDR2 YFSETQ. V shed 1 base and J 10 bases; nucleotides not matched to a gene: 17. There are 17 residues in the CDR3. The CDR3 sequence: CASSLPRDSESYWEQFF. The CDR3, as DNA: TGCGCCAGCAGCTTGCCCCGGGACAGCGAATCCTATTGGGAGCAGTTCTTC.

CDR3 DNA: TGTGCCAGCAGCCTTTTACAGGGGGGGTTTGGTTCACCCCTCCACTTT. It translates to CASSLLQGGFGSPLHF. The rearrangement uses TRBV7-6 and TRBJ1-6; the match to TRBD1 covers 8 bases. Germline CDR1 reads SGHVS; CDR2 reads FNYEAQ. Trimming at V came to 5 bases and at J to 9 bases, leaving 12 bases not matched to a gene. The CDR3 runs 16 residues.

This clonotype was seen more than once but under ten times. This chain connects TRBV6-1 to TRBJ2-1, with D uncertain. This CDR3 has 14 residues. Trimming cost V 6 bases and J 3 bases, with 12 bases left between them. The germline V gene encodes CDR1 MNHNS and CDR2 SASEGT. The CDR3 region is CASSLLRGYNEQFF. The DNA of the CDR3 is TGTGCCAGCAGCCTTTTACGAGGCTACAATGAGCAGTTCTTC.

The chain joins TRBV25-1 to TRBJ2-6; 11 bases line up with TRBD2. Looked up from germline, CDR1 is MGHDK and CDR2 is SYGVNS. After removal of 3 bases from V and 1 base from J, the junction contained 5 bases not matched to a gene. This CDR3 has 18 amino acids. In nucleotides, the CDR3 is TGTGCCAGCAGTGAGACTAGCGGGATTTCTTCTGGGGCCAACGTCCTGACTTTC. Encoded protein: CASSETSGISSGANVLTF.

On this clonotype: Germline and junction disagree at one end, which may indicate a read error. The V and J genes are TRBV6-2 or TRBV6-3 and TRBJ2-1; 12 bases map to TRBD2. Germline V gene sequence: CDR1 MNHEY, CDR2 SVGEGT. This CDR3 region has 14 residues. CDR3 DNA: TGTGCCAGCAGTCCAACCGGGACTAGCGGGTCAAGGATCTTC. Translation gives CASSPTGTSGSRIF.

This clonotype was counted a few times. This chain links TRBV19 with TRBJ2-7; D gene unclear. With 1 base removed from V and 6 bases from J, the gap between germline ends came to 7 bases. The CDR3 covers 12 residues. Germline V gene lookup returns CDR1 LNHDA and CDR2 SQIVND (reference sequence). This CDR3 is CASSIGAGEQYF. As DNA, the CDR3 is TGTGCCAGTAGTATAGGGGCCGGCGAGCAGTACTTC.